This TCR beta chain came from a study of blood T cell repertoires in COVID-19. Study as a whole: Material from acute and convalescent COVID-19 was sourced from the United States, Italy and Spain. Nucleic acid was either cDNA or gDNA, and it came from T cells, B-cell-depleted T cells, or PBMCs.

Trimming removed 5 bases from V and 2 bases from J, with 12 bases in between. The CDR3 length is 14 residues. Germline CDR1 is LGHNT and CDR2 is FRNRAP. The repertoire was sequenced with immunoSEQ multiplex PCR; TCRdb's copy has only in-frame clones and lacks some. The sample consists of about 220,000 clones, 80% to 90% of them appearing once. Sequencing input: peripheral blood. The genes are TRBV12-5 and TRBJ1-2; a possible D gene is TRBD1 (6 bases). This receptor was identified in a man aged 50 or older with active or convalescent COVID-19. The CDR3 here is CASGGGQSNYGYTF. The CDR3 DNA is TGTGCTAGTGGTGGCGGACAGAGCAACTATGGCTACACCTTC. The variable domain in full, completed from reference TRBV12-5 and TRBJ1-2, reads DARVTQTPRHKVTEMGQEVTMRCQPILGHNTVFWYRQTMMQGLELLAYFRNRAPLDDSGMPKDRFSAEMPDATLATLKIQPSEPRDSAVYFCASGGGQSNYGYTFGSGTRLTVV.